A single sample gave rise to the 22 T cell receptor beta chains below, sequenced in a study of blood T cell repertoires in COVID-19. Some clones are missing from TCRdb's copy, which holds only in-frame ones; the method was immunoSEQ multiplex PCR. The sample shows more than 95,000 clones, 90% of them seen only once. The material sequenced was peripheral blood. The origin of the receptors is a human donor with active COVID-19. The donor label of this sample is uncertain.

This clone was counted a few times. The CDR3 loop is CASSLGTAGNTIYF. In DNA form, the CDR3 reads TGCGCCAGCAGCTTGGGAACAGCTGGAAACACCATATATTTT. This chain joins TRBV5-1 and TRBJ1-3; no clear D. This CDR3 has 14 residues. The germline gives CDR1 SGHRS, CDR2 YFSETQ. V was pared by 0 bases and J by 2 bases, with 6 bases between.

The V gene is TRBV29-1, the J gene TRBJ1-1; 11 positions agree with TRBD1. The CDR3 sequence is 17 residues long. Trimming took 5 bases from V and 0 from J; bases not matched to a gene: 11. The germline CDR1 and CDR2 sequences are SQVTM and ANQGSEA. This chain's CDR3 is CSVYIRDRGTMNTEAFF. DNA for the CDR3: TGCAGCGTTTACATCCGGGACAGGGGGACTATGAACACTGAAGCTTTCTTT.

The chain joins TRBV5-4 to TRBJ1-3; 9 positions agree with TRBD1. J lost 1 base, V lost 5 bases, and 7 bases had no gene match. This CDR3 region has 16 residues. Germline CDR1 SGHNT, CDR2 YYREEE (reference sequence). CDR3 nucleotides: TGTGCCAGCAGTGCGGACAGGGGTGCTTCTGGAAACACCATATATTTT. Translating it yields CASSADRGASGNTIYF.

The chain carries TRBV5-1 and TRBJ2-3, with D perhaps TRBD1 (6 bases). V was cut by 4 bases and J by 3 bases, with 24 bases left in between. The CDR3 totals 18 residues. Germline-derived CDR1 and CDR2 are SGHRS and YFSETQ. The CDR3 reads CASSPRPTGLGLTDTQYF. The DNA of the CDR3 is TGCGCCAGCAGCCCGAGGCCCACAGGGTTGGGTCTGACAGATACGCAGTATTTT.

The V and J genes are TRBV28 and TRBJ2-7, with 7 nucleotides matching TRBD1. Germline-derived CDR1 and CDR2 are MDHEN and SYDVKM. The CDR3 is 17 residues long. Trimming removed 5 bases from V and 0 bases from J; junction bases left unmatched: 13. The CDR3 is CASSLNPQGVSSYEQYF. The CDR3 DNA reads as TGTGCCAGCAGTCTTAACCCGCAGGGGGTTAGCTCCTACGAGCAGTACTTC.

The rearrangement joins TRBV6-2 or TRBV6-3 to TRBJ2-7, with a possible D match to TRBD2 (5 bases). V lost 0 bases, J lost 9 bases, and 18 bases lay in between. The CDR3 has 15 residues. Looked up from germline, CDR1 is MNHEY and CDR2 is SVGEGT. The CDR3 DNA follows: TGTGCCAGCAGTTACTCTACGACCAAAACTCGGGGGCAGTACTTC. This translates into CASSYSTTKTRGQYF.

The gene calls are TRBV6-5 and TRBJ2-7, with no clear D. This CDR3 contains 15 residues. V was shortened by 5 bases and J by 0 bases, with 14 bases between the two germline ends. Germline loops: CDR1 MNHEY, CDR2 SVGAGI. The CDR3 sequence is CASSPRAVISYEQYF. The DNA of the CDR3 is TGTGCCAGCAGTCCTAGAGCCGTGATCTCCTACGAGCAGTACTTC.

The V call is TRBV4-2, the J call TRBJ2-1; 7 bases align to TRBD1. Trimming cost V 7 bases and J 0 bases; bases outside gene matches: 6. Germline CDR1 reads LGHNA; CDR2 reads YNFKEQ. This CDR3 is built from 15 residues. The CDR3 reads CASTGTVSSYNEQFF. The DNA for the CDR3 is TGTGCCAGCACCGGGACAGTGAGCTCCTACAATGAGCAGTTCTTC.

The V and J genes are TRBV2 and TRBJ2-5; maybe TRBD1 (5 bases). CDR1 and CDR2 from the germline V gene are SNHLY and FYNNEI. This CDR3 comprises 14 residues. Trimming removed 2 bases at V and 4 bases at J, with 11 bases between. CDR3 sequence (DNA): TGTGCCAGCAGTGAATCAGGGATTTCAGAGACCCAGTACTTC. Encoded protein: CASSESGISETQYF.

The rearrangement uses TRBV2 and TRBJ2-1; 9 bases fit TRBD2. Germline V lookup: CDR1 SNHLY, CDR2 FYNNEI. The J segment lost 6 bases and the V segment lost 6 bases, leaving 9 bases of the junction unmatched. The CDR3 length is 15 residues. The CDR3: CASSAKGSGGNEQFF. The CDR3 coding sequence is TGTGCCAGCAGCGCTAAGGGTAGCGGGGGCAATGAGCAGTTCTTC.

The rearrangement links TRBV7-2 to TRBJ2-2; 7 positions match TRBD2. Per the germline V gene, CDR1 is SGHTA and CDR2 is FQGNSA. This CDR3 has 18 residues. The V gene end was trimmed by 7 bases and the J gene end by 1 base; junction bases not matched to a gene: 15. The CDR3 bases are TGTGCCAGCACCAAGGGGAGTAAGCGGGGTATGAACACCGGGGAGCTGTTTTTT. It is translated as CASTKGSKRGMNTGELFF.

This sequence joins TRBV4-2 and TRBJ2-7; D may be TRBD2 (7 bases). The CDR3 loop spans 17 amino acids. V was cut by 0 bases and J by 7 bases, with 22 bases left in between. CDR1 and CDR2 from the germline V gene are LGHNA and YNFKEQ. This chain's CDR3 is CASSQEGPGGFLGEQYF. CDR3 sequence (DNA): TGTGCCAGCAGCCAAGAGGGTCCGGGGGGCTTCTTAGGGGAGCAGTACTTC.

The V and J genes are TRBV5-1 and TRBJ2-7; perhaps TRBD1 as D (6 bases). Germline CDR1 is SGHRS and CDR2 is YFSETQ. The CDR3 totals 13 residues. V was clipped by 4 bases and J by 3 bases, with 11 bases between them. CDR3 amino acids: CASSVDSYYEQYF. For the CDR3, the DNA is TGCGCCAGCAGCGTGGACAGCTACTACGAGCAGTACTTC.

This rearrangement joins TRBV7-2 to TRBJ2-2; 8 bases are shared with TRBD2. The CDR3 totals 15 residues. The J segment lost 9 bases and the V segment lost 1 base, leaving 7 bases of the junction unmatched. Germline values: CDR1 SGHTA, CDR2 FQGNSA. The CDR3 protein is CASSLVPGGPRELFF. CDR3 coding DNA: TGTGCCAGCAGCTTAGTCCCGGGGGGGCCCCGGGAGCTGTTTTTT.

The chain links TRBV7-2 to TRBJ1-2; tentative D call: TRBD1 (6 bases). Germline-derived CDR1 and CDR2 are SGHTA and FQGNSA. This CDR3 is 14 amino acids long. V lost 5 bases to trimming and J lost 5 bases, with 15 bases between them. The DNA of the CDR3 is TGTGCCAGCAGCCCAGGGACACGACTTTATGGCTACACCTTC. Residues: CASSPGTRLYGYTF.

CDR3 sequence reads: CASSFGLAGEQYF. DNA of the CDR3: TGTGCCAGCAGTTTCGGACTAGCTGGCGAGCAGTACTTC. The chain combines TRBV6-5 with TRBJ2-7; 8 positions agree with TRBD2. Trimming removed 4 bases from V and 6 bases from J; junction bases left unmatched: 5. Germline CDR1 and CDR2: MNHEY and SVGAGI. The CDR3 is 13 amino acids.

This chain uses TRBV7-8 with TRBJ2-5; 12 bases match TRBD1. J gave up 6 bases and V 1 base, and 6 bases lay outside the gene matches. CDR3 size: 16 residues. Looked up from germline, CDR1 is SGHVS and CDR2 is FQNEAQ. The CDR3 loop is CASSLGDRGRLKTQYF. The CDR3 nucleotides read TGTGCCAGCAGCTTAGGGGACAGGGGGCGCTTAAAGACCCAGTACTTC.

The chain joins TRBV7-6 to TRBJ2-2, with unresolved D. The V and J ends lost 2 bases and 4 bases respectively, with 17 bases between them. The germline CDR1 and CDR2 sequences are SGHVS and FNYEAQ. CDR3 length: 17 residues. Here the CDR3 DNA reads TGTGCCAGCAGCTTATCTGGTCAGGTCTTAGGCACCGGGGAGCTGTTTTTT. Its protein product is CASSLSGQVLGTGELFF.

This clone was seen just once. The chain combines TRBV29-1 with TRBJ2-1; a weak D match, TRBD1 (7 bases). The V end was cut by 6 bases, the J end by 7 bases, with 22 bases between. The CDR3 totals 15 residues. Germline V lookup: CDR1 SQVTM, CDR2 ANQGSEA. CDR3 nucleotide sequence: TGCAGCGTCGCCGGAGGAGGGGGCTTGTGGAATGAGCAGTTCTTC. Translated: CSVAGGGGLWNEQFF.

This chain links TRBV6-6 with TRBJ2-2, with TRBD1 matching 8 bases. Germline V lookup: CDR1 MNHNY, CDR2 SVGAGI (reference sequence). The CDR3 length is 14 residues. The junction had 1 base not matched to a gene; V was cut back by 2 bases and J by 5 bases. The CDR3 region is CASSYNRGTGELFF. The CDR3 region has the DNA TGTGCCAGCAGTTACAACAGGGGGACCGGGGAGCTGTTTTTT.

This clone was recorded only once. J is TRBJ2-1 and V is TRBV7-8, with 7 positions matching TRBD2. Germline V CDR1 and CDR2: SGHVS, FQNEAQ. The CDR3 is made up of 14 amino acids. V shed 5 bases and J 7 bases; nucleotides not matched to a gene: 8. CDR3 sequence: CASSTRAGGNEQFF. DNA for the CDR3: TGTGCCAGCAGCACCCGGGCCGGGGGGAATGAGCAGTTCTTC.

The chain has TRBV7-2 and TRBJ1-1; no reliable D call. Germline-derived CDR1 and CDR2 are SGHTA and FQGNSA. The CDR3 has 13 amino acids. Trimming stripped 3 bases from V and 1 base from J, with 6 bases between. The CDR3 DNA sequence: TGTGCCAGCAGCTTGCAGGAGAACACTGAAGCTTTCTTT. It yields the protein CASSLQENTEAFF.